Detailed here is one T cell receptor beta chain. No antigen is known for it. This sample is part of a study of T cell repertoires in cytomegalovirus infection. Study-wide findings and caveats: The cumulative frequency of public TCR beta families identified carriers of CMV plus the relevant HLA.

MiXCR, applied by TCRdb to the reads, yields one record per CDR3 protein. Here the sample spans about 280,000 distinct CDR3 sequences, less than 25% being singletons. The ends lost 5 bases at V and 5 bases at J; junction bases unmatched: 8. The length of the CDR3 is 15 residues. The V and J genes are TRBV12-3 or TRBV12-4 and TRBJ2-5, with 10 bases lining up with TRBD1. The sample in question was cultured PBMCs, obtained from culture after CMV antigen stimulation. The receptor was isolated from a human donor in good health (CMV status not recorded). Some clones in this sample may be carry-over from other donors' samples. The CDR3 DNA is TGTGCCAGCAGTCCATCCGGGACAGGGGACGAGACCCAGTACTTC. It is translated as CASSPSGTGDETQYF.